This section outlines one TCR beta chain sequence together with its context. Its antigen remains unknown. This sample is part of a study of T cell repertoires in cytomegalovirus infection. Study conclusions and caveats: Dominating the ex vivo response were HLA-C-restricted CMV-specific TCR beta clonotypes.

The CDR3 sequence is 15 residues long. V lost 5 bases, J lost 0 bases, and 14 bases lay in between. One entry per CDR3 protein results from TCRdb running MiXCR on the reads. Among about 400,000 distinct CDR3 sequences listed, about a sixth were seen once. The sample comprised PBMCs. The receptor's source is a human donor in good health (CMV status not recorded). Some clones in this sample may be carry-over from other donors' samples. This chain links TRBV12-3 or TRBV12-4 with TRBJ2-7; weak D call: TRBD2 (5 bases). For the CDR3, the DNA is TGTGCCAGCAGTCAGCTGACGGGGATCTCCTACGAGCAGTACTTC. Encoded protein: CASSQLTGISYEQYF.